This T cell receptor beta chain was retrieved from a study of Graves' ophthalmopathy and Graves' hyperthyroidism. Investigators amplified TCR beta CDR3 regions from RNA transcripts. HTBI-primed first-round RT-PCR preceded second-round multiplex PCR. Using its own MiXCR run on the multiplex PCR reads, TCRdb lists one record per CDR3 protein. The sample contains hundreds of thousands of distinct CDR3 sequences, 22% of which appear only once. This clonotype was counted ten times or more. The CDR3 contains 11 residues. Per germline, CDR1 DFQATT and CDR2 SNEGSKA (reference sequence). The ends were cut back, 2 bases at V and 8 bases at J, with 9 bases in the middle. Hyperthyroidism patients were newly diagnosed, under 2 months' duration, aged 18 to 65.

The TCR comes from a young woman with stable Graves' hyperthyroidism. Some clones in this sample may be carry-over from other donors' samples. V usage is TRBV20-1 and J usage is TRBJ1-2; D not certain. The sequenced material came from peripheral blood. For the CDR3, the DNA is TGCAGTGCTAGACTAGCGGGCGGCTACACCTTC. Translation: CSARLAGGYTF.